A single sample is the source of the 23 T cell receptor beta chains below, sequenced in a study of response to subunit inactivated influenza vaccine. One entry per CDR3 protein results from TCRdb running MiXCR on the RT-PCR reads. Of a few hundred thousand distinct CDR3 sequences listed, about 11% are singletons. These same data were also listed under a study on T cells expressing NK-cell markers. That study reports: 5'RACE template switching built TCR beta cDNA with unique molecular identifiers.

Sequencing was performed on PBMCs from blood, taken on the day of vaccination. Receptor source: a man aged 45 to 65 who received an inactivated influenza vaccine.

The sample holds a few counts of this clonotype. The genes are TRBV5-1 and TRBJ2-5; D may be TRBD1 or TRBD2 (5 bases each). From germline, CDR1 is SGHRS and CDR2 YFSETQ. Trimming cost V 4 bases and J 1 base, with 14 bases left between them. This CDR3 contains 15 residues. CDR3 DNA: TGCGCCAGCAGCGGGGGATCGGTGGGCCAAGAGACCCAGTACTTC. This encodes CASSGGSVGQETQYF.

The chain uses TRBV30 and TRBJ2-2; D gene unclear. V gave up 4 bases and J gave up 1 base, with 13 bases separating them. Germline CDR1 GTSNPN, CDR2 SVGIG (reference sequence). The CDR3 runs 15 residues. The CDR3 DNA reads as TGTGCCTGGACTGACAAGTACAGGAACACCGGGGAGCTGTTTTTT. Translated, it gives CAWTDKYRNTGELFF. Based on the CDR3 plus reference TRBV30 and TRBJ2-2, the full variable domain is SQTIHQWPATLVQPVGSPLSLECTVEGTSNPNLYWYRQAAGRGLQLLFYSVGIGQISSEVPQNLSASRPQDRQFILSSKKLLLSDSGFYLCAWTDKYRNTGELFFGEGSRLTVL.

The table lists this clonotype with a few counts. The rearrangement links TRBV4-1 to TRBJ2-7; D ambiguous. The CDR3 sequence is 15 residues long. Trimming took 1 base from V and 5 from J, leaving 15 bases between them. The germline V gene encodes CDR1 MGHRA and CDR2 YSYEKL. The CDR3, as DNA: TGCGCCAGCAGCCAAGGTCGTGGGATCTCGGACGAGCAGTACTTC. Translation: CASSQGRGISDEQYF.

This clonotype was detected many times. V usage is TRBV10-3 and J usage is TRBJ2-3; D is uncertain. The V and J ends lost 7 bases and 0 bases respectively, with 5 bases between them. Germline V gives CDR1 ENHRY, CDR2 SYGVKD. There are 12 residues in the CDR3. CDR3 sequence (DNA): TGTGCCATCAAGGACAGCACAGATACGCAGTATTTT. Residues: CAIKDSTDTQYF.

The rearrangement uses TRBV20-1 and TRBJ2-1; TRBD1 aligns across 7 bases. With V trimmed by 1 base and J by 3 bases, 6 bases remained unmatched. In germline, CDR1 is DFQATT, CDR2 SNEGSKA (reference sequence). This CDR3 is built from 15 residues. CDR3 in amino acids: CSARARDRIYNEQFF. The DNA for the CDR3 is TGCAGTGCTAGAGCCCGGGACAGAATCTACAATGAGCAGTTCTTC.

Concerning this clonotype: One base away lies a much larger clone, so this may be a sequencing read error. The genes are TRBV20-1 and TRBJ1-6; possibly TRBD1 for D (6 bases). The V gene's germline CDR1 is DFQATT and CDR2 SNEGSKA (reference sequence). The CDR3 is 14 amino acids. CDR3: CSTSESGGSSPPHF. The CDR3 bases are TGCAGTACTAGTGAGAGTGGGGGCAGTTCACCCCCCCACTTT.

This chain joins TRBV7-8 and TRBJ2-1; a weak D match, TRBD2 (6 bases). V was clipped by 1 base and J by 10 bases, with 14 bases between them. Germline values: CDR1 SGHVS, CDR2 FQNEAQ. CDR3 size: 14 residues. The CDR3 loop reads CASSLDAGLAEQFF. In nucleotides, the CDR3 is TGTGCCAGCAGCTTAGACGCCGGGCTAGCGGAGCAGTTCTTC.

The V call is TRBV12-3 or TRBV12-4, the J call TRBJ2-7, with D perhaps TRBD1 or TRBD2 (5 bases each). This CDR3 is built from 15 residues. The V end lost 6 bases, the J end lost 3 bases, and 18 bases lay between the germline ends. CDR3 coding DNA: TGTGCCAGCAGCCAAACGGGACGGACGAACTACGAGCAGTACTTC. Translated: CASSQTGRTNYEQYF.

This clonotype was observed a handful of times. V is TRBV12-3 or TRBV12-4 and J is TRBJ2-3, with D unclear. This CDR3 contains 12 residues. V lost 6 bases and J lost 5, with 9 bases in between. For the CDR3, the DNA is TGTGCCAGCAGCCACCATAGAGATACGCAGTATTTT. Translating it yields CASSHHRDTQYF.

The genes are TRBV20-1 and TRBJ2-7; D might be TRBD1 or TRBD2, each matching 5 bases. Germline V gene data show CDR1 as DFQATT and CDR2 as SNEGSKA (reference sequence). V shed 0 bases and J shed 3 bases, with 12 bases lying between them. This CDR3 comprises 14 residues. CDR3 sequence reads: CSARDPGSNYEQYF. CDR3 sequence (DNA): TGCAGTGCTAGAGATCCAGGGAGTAACTACGAGCAGTACTTC.

This clonotype was counted ten times or more. The J gene is TRBJ1-1, the V gene TRBV5-1; possibly TRBD1 for D (6 bases). V dropped 0 bases and J dropped 8 bases, with 14 bases sitting between them. CDR3 length: 14 amino acids. Germline CDR1 is SGHRS and CDR2 is YFSETQ. CDR3 nucleotide sequence: TGCGCCAGCAGCTTGGAGGGAGTGGACAGAGAAGCTTTCTTT. Amino acids: CASSLEGVDREAFF. Using reference TRBV5-1 and TRBJ1-1 for the parts outside the CDR3, the full variable domain is KAGVTQTPRYLIKTRGQQVTLSCSPISGHRSVSWYQQTPGQGLQFLFEYFSETQRNKGNFPGRFSGRQFSNSRSEMNVSTLELGDSALYLCASSLEGVDREAFFGQGTRLTVV.

V is TRBV12-3 or TRBV12-4 and J is TRBJ1-2; D is unresolved. This CDR3 is built from 15 residues. Trimming removed 6 bases at V and 2 bases at J, with 16 bases between. This chain's CDR3 is CASSQVPGGNYGYTF. The CDR3 region has the DNA TGTGCCAGCAGCCAAGTCCCGGGAGGCAACTATGGCTACACCTTC.

This clonotype was counted only a few times. The chain joins TRBV15 to TRBJ2-3, with 8 positions matching TRBD2. Germline CDR1 is LNHNV and CDR2 is YYDKDF (reference sequence). The CDR3 length is 17 residues. V lost 0 bases and J lost 5; bases outside the gene matches: 10. The chain's CDR3 is CATSRDLSGGLIDTQYF. The CDR3 nucleotides are TGTGCCACCAGCAGAGATCTAAGCGGGGGCTTGATAGATACGCAGTATTTT.

This clonotype was observed many times. This chain links TRBV7-8 with TRBJ1-5; D not certain. The V end lost 1 base, the J end lost 7 bases, and 8 bases lay between the germline ends. The CDR3 is 13 residues long. The V gene's germline CDR1 is SGHVS and CDR2 FQNEAQ. Here the CDR3 DNA reads TGTGCCAGCAGCTTAGTTCGAGAGCAGCCCCAGCATTTT. Translating it yields CASSLVREQPQHF.

This clonotype showed up many times. The chain recombines TRBV9 with TRBJ1-1; D may be TRBD1 (6 bases). The germline gives CDR1 SGDLS, CDR2 YYNGEE. The CDR3 is 16 amino acids. V was clipped by 0 bases and J by 0 bases, with 12 bases between them. The CDR3: CASSVATRTVNTEAFF. CDR3 DNA sequence: TGTGCCAGCAGCGTAGCTACGAGGACAGTGAACACTGAAGCTTTCTTT.

This clonotype was seen a handful of times. This chain connects TRBV6-2 or TRBV6-3 to TRBJ1-6; D ambiguous. Trimming pared 6 bases from V and 10 bases from J, leaving 10 bases between. The germline V gene has CDR1 MNHEY and CDR2 SVGEGT. This CDR3 region has 12 residues. In DNA form, the CDR3 reads TGTGCCAGCAGACCCGGGGAATCACCCCTCCACTTT. Translating gives CASRPGESPLHF.

The chain recombines TRBV28 with TRBJ2-7; 13 bases match TRBD2. Trimming cost V 1 base and J 3 bases; bases outside gene matches: 9. The CDR3 contains 18 residues. Germline CDR1 MDHEN, CDR2 SYDVKM. This chain's CDR3 is CASSLSTSGRARFYEQYF. CDR3 DNA: TGTGCCAGCAGTTTATCCACTAGCGGGAGGGCCCGATTCTACGAGCAGTACTTC.

This clonotype was seen repeatedly, ten times or more. The gene calls are TRBV29-1 and TRBJ2-3, with 7 positions matching TRBD2. Germline assignment: CDR1 SQVTM and CDR2 ANQGSEA. V dropped 6 bases and J dropped 6; count of bases not matched to a gene: 12. This CDR3 region has 14 residues. CDR3 region: CSVGRGGRWDTQYF. The CDR3 DNA is TGCAGCGTGGGACGAGGCGGGAGATGGGATACGCAGTATTTT.

This chain joins TRBV28 and TRBJ2-1, with 11 bases aligning to TRBD2. CDR1 MDHEN and CDR2 SYDVKM come from the germline V gene. After removal of 6 bases from V and 6 bases from J, the junction contained 7 bases not matched to a gene. The length of the CDR3 is 15 residues. Here the CDR3 DNA reads TGTGCCAGCAGCCATAGCGGGAGGGCCTCCAATGAGCAGTTCTTC. This translates into CASSHSGRASNEQFF. The full variable domain, its missing parts supplied by reference TRBV28 and TRBJ2-1, is DVKVTQSSRYLVKRTGEKVFLECVQDMDHENMFWYRQDPGLGLRLIYFSYDVKMKEKGDIPEGYSVSREKKERFSLILESASTNQTSMYLCASSHSGRASNEQFFGPGTRLTVL.

In this sample, this clonotype turned up a few times. This sequence joins TRBV6-2 or TRBV6-3 and TRBJ2-7; D might be TRBD2 (7 bases). Trimming cost V 6 bases and J 6 bases, with 21 bases left between them. This CDR3 has 15 amino acids. Germline-derived CDR1 and CDR2 are MNHEY and SVGEGT. The CDR3 reads CASSHYYGGPGEQYF. The CDR3 DNA is TGTGCCAGCAGCCACTACTACGGGGGGCCGGGCGAGCAGTACTTC.

This clonotype was seen many times. This chain connects TRBV11-2 to TRBJ1-2; 10 bases fit TRBD1. The V gene's germline CDR1 is SGHAT and CDR2 FQNNGV. Trimming took 5 bases from V and 4 from J; bases not matched to a gene: 7. This CDR3 region has 15 residues. CDR3 bases: TGTGCCAGCAGCAGACCCGGGACAGGGGCCTATGGCTACACCTTC. It specifies CASSRPGTGAYGYTF.

The chain couples TRBV7-2 to TRBJ2-1; the D gene is possibly TRBD2 (6 bases). V was clipped by 4 bases and J by 6 bases, with 13 bases between them. CDR3 length: 14 amino acids. Germline V CDR1 and CDR2: SGHTA, FQGNSA. For the CDR3, the DNA is TGTGCCAGCAGCTCCCGGGACTTCCCCAATGAGCAGTTCTTC. Translating it yields CASSSRDFPNEQFF.

The sample holds a few counts of this clonotype. The chain carries TRBV18 and TRBJ2-5, with TRBD1 identical over 7 bases. V trimming: 6 bases; J trimming: 2 bases; junction bases outside the gene matches: 0. CDR3 length equals 12 residues. Germline lookup yields CDR1 KGHSH and CDR2 LQKENI. CDR3 sequence (DNA): TGTGCCAGCTCGGGACAGCAAGAGACCCAGTACTTC. Amino acids: CASSGQQETQYF.